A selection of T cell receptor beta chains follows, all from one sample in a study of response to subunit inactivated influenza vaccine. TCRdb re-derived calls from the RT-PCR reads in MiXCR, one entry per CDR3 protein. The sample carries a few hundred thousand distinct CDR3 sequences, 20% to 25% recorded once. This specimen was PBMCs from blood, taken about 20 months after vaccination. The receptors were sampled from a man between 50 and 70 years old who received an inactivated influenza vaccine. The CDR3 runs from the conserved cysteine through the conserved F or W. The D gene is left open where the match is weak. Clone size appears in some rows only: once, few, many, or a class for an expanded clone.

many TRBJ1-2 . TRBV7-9 TGTGCCAGCGAGAAGCACAGGGAGAGTGGCTACACCTTC CASEKHRESGYTF
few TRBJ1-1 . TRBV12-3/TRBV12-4 TGTGCCAGCAGTATATACAGGGCTCAGTTTTCTGAAGCTTTCTTT CASSIYRAQFSEAFF
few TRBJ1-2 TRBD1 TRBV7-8 TGTGCCAGCAGCCCGCGCGGGACAGGACTTAACTATGGCTACACCTTC CASSPRGTGLNYGYTF
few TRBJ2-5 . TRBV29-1 TGCAGCGTTGAAGGTGGAGGGGGGCGTGAGACCCAGTACTTC CSVEGGGGRETQYF
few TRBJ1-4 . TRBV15 TGTGCCACCAGCAGAGAGAGGACGGGAGAAAAACTGTTTTTT CATSRERTGEKLFF
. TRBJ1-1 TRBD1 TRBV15 TGTGCCACCAGCAGGGACAGGGGGATGGCTAGCACTGAAGCTTTCTTT CATSRDRGMASTEAFF
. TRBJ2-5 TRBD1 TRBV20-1 TGCAGTGCTTCTGACAGGGGGCTGGGAGAGACCCAGTACTTC CSASDRGLGETQYF
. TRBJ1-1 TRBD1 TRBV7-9 TGTGCCAGCAGCCCCACACCCGGGACAGACATGAACACTGAAGCTTTCTTT CASSPTPGTDMNTEAFF
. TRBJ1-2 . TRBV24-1 TGTGCCACCAGTGATTTTGACAGAGGTGGCTACACCTTC CATSDFDRGGYTF
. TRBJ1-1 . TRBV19 TGTGCCAGTAGTACTACGTGGGGGGGGCACACTGAAGCTTTCTTT CASSTTWGGHTEAFF
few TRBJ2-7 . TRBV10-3 TGTGCCACGCGGAATCGGGGCGAGATAGAGCAGTACTTC CATRNRGEIEQYF
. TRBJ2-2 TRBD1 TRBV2 TGTGCCAGCAGTGAGGACTTTGGGACAGGGGGCACCGGGGAGCTGTTTTTT CASSEDFGTGGTGELFF
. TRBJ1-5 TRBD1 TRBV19 TGTGCCAGTAAAGCGGGACAGAGCAATCAGCCCCAGCATTTT CASKAGQSNQPQHF
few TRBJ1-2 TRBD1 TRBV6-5 TGTGCCAGCAGACTGACAGGGTCTGGCTACACCTTC CASRLTGSGYTF
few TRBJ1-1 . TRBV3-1 TGTGCCAGCAGCCAAGCGGGGATCATGAACACTGAAGCTTTCTTT CASSQAGIMNTEAFF
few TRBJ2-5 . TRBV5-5 TGTGCCAGCAGCCTGGGACGGGGGTTTCAAGAGACCCAGTACTTC CASSLGRGFQETQYF
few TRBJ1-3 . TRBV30 TGTGCCTGGAGTCTAACCCGGACCGCTCCACCCGGAAACACCATATATTTT CAWSLTRTAPPGNTIYF
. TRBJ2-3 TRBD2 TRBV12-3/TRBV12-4 TGTGCCAGCAGTTTTCGCGGGGGGGCCGCGGATACGCAGTATTTT CASSFRGGAADTQYF
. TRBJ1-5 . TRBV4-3 TGCGCCAGCAGCCAAGGGGTTGGGGGTCAGCCCCAGCATTTT CASSQGVGGQPQHF
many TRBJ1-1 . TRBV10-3 TGTGCCATCACCGACGCGCCGCCGAACACTGAAGCTTTCTTT CAITDAPPNTEAFF
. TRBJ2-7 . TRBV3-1 TGTGCCAGCAGCCAAAGACGGCAGCTCTACGAGCAGTACTTC CASSQRRQLYEQYF
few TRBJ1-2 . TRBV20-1 TGCAGTGCTCCCCCCCAGGAGGCTCTGGGTAACTATGGCTACACCTTC CSAPPQEALGNYGYTF
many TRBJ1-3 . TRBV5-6 TGTGCCAGCAGGGAACGCTCTGGAAACACCATATATTTT CASRERSGNTIYF
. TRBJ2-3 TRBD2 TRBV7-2 TGTGCCAGCAGGACGGCGGGGGTGGATACGCAGTATTTT CASRTAGVDTQYF
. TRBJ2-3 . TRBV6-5 TGTGCCAGCAGTTATTGGGAGAGCTCAGATACGCAGTATTTT CASSYWESSDTQYF
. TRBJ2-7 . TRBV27 TGTGCCAGCAGTTTATCGCGAGGGACCCATAGCTACGAGCAGTACTTC CASSLSRGTHSYEQYF
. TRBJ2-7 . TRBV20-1 TGCAGTGCTAGAGGGGCGGAACAAATCTCCTACGAGCAGTACTTC CSARGAEQISYEQYF
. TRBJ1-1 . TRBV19 TGTGCCAGTAGTATTTTCGGGAAGGGAAAAACTGAAGCTTTCTTT CASSIFGKGKTEAFF
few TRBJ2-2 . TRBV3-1 TGTGCCAGCAGCCAAGGCCCGGGACAACAGAACACCGGGGAGCTGTTTTTT CASSQGPGQQNTGELFF
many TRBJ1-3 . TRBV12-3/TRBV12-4 TGTGCCACTCAGGAGGGAGTACCTGGAAACACCATATATTTT CATQEGVPGNTIYF
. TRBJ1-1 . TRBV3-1 TGTGCCAGCAGCCAAGTGAACAGTGACACTGAAGCTTTCTTT CASSQVNSDTEAFF
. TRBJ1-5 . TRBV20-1 TGCAGTGCTAGATTACAGGGAAGGCATCAGCCCCAGCATTTT CSARLQGRHQPQHF
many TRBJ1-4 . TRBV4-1 TGCGCCAGCAGCCAAGATGGAACCAGGATGTCGAATGAAAAACTGTTTTTT CASSQDGTRMSNEKLFF
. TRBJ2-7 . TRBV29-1 TGCAGCGTCCAGACATCGCCCTACGAGCAGTACTTC CSVQTSPYEQYF
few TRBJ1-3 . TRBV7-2 TGTGCCAGCAGCACCGGGCCAAGCTCTGGAAACACCATATATTTT CASSTGPSSGNTIYF
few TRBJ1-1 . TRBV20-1 TGCAGTGCCACCAAAACGGGGAACACTGAAGCTTTCTTT CSATKTGNTEAFF
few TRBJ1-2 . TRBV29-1 TGCAGCGTTGACAAAAGACAAGGCCCTATGAACTATGGCTACACCTTC CSVDKRQGPMNYGYTF
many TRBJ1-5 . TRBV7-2 TGTGCCAGCAACATCTGGGGGGGAGGCAATCAGCCCCAGCATTTT CASNIWGGGNQPQHF
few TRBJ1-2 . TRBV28 TGTGCCAGCAGTAGAGGCGGCTACACCTTC CASSRGGYTF
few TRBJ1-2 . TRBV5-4 TGTGCCAGCAGCCCGACCAGGGAAAACAACTATGGCTACACCTTC CASSPTRENNYGYTF
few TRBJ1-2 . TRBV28 TGTGCCAGCATGCCCACGGGAGGAACCGACGTCTACACCTTC CASMPTGGTDVYTF
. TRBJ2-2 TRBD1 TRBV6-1 TGTGCCAGGCCTTACGGGACAGTTACAACGAACACCGGGGAGCTGTTTTTT CARPYGTVTTNTGELFF
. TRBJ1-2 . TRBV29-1 TGCAGCGTTGCGTTGATACCTCCGGGAAAAGGAGGCTACACCTTC CSVALIPPGKGGYTF